This T cell receptor beta chain originates from a study of blood T cell repertoires in COVID-19. Background on the study: There were acute and convalescent COVID-19 samples, and they came from the United States, Italy and Spain. The analysed material was cDNA or gDNA that came from T cells, B-cell-depleted T cells, or PBMCs.

The V end was cut by 2 bases, the J end by 6 bases, with 8 bases between. The CDR3 has 14 residues. Germline lookup yields CDR1 MNHEY and CDR2 SVGAGI. Per the authors' pipeline: The assay estimated nucleated cells by amplifying reference gene primers. Only in-frame clones appear in the TCRdb table, and some are missing; sequencing was by immunoSEQ multiplex PCR. The DNA gave D and trimming, while V, J and clone size come from that table. The sample gives tens of thousands of clones, more than 65% of which show up once; about 9% is in the top ten. Sequenced input: peripheral blood. The rearrangement links TRBV6-5 to TRBJ1-6; tentatively, D is TRBD1 (6 bases). The TCR sequence derives from a woman aged 70-85 years with acute or convalescent COVID-19. CDR3 DNA sequence: TGTGCCAGCAGTTACGACAGGAGTAATTCACCCCTCCACTTT. The encoded protein is CASSYDRSNSPLHF.